The rows below give T cell receptor beta chains drawn from one sample of a study of blood T cell repertoires in COVID-19. The assay was immunoSEQ multiplex PCR, and TCRdb's table has in-frame clones only and misses some. The sample consists of more than 85,000 clones, about 78% of them appearing once. The source material was peripheral blood. The receptors come from a man aged 60 to 75 with active or convalescent COVID-19. The CDR3 runs from the conserved cysteine through the conserved F or W. A D gene is named only where the DNA matches it firmly. Size is omitted from some rows. Given values are once, few, many or a class for expanded clones.

CAWSLGQGGRSPLHF,TGTGCCTGGTCCCTAGGCCAGGGAGGTAGGTCACCCCTCCACTTT,-,-,15,TRBJ1-6,TRBV30
CASSLDRGNTGELFF,TGCGCCAGCAGCCTCGACAGGGGTAACACCGGGGAGCTGTTTTTT,TRBD1,-,15,TRBJ2-2,TRBV4-3
CASSMSSGGTGYNEQFF,TGTGCCAGTAGTATGTCCAGCGGGGGAACGGGCTACAATGAGCAGTTCTTC,TRBD2,-,17,TRBJ2-1,TRBV19
CASSSGGSRTDTQYF,TGCGCCAGCAGCTCGGGGGGGTCCCGCACAGATACGCAGTATTTT,TRBD2,-,15,TRBJ2-3,TRBV5-1
CASSPRDNEQFF,TGTGCCAGCAGTCCTCGGGACAATGAGCAGTTCTTC,-,-,12,TRBJ2-1,TRBV12-3/TRBV12-4
CATSRAGEYNEQFF,TGTGCCACCAGCAGAGCGGGTGAATACAATGAGCAGTTCTTC,-,-,14,TRBJ2-1,TRBV15
CASSLSLREKLFF,TGTGCCAGCAGTTTGTCATTGCGTGAAAAACTGTTTTTT,-,-,13,TRBJ1-4,TRBV28
CSVALGTSGRVNEQYF,TGCAGCGTCGCCCTCGGGACTAGCGGGAGAGTCAACGAGCAGTACTTC,TRBD2,-,16,TRBJ2-7,TRBV29-1
CSVDPGQGASGELFF,TGCAGCGTTGACCCGGGACAGGGGGCCTCCGGGGAGCTGTTTTTT,TRBD1,-,15,TRBJ2-2,TRBV29-1
CASSSGFSGNTIYF,TGTGCCAGCAGCTCGGGATTCTCTGGAAACACCATATATTTT,-,-,14,TRBJ1-3,TRBV7-9
CASSLTWGGGTEAFF,TGTGCCAGCAGTTTGACCTGGGGGGGAGGCACTGAAGCTTTCTTT,-,-,15,TRBJ1-1,TRBV27
CASSPGQGDGTQYF,TGCGCCAGCAGCCCGGGACAAGGAGACGGGACCCAGTACTTC,-,-,14,TRBJ2-5,TRBV5-1
CASSDIQGIGGYTF,TGTGCCAGCTCGGATATACAGGGGATAGGCGGCTACACCTTC,TRBD1,-,14,TRBJ1-2,TRBV18
CASSSPGQGETQYF,TGTGCCAGCAGTTCCCCGGGACAGGGAGAGACCCAGTACTTC,TRBD1,few,14,TRBJ2-5,TRBV28
CASSPPGHYQMNTEAFF,TGTGCCAGCAGCCCACCGGGACACTACCAGATGAACACTGAAGCTTTCTTT,-,few,17,TRBJ1-1,TRBV7-3
CASSARGRTEAFF,TGTGCCAGCAGTGCCAGGGGCCGGACTGAAGCTTTCTTT,-,-,13,TRBJ1-1,TRBV2
CASSADRGFYYGYTF,TGTGCCAGCAGCGCAGACAGGGGTTTCTACTATGGCTACACCTTC,TRBD1,once,15,TRBJ1-2,TRBV2
CATSTPGGNQPQHF,TGTGCCACCAGCACACCGGGGGGAAATCAGCCCCAGCATTTT,-,-,14,TRBJ1-5,TRBV15
CATSRDLGGGKETQYF,TGTGCCACCAGCAGAGATCTAGGAGGCGGGAAAGAGACCCAGTACTTC,-,-,16,TRBJ2-5,TRBV15
CASSAGLGIYNEQFF,TGTGCCAGCAGTGCCGGACTAGGGATCTACAATGAGCAGTTCTTC,TRBD2,-,15,TRBJ2-1,TRBV6-6
CASSPRGTSGANVLTF,TGTGCCAGCAGCCCCAGGGGGACATCTGGGGCCAACGTCCTGACTTTC,TRBD1,once,16,TRBJ2-6,TRBV7-3
CASSLSGMTYEQYF,TGTGCCAGCAGTTTATCCGGGATGACCTACGAGCAGTACTTC,-,-,14,TRBJ2-7,TRBV27
CASSSTSGRAGEQFF,TGCGCCAGCAGCTCGACTAGCGGGAGGGCAGGTGAGCAGTTCTTC,TRBD2,-,15,TRBJ2-1,TRBV10-2
CASRDTLNTEAFF,TGTGCCAGCAGGGACACCTTGAACACTGAAGCTTTCTTT,-,-,13,TRBJ1-1,TRBV9
CASSPTIPGNQPQHF,TGTGCCAGCAGTCCCACTATCCCAGGCAATCAGCCCCAGCATTTT,-,few,15,TRBJ1-5,TRBV21-1
CASSLGQTWETQYF,TGTGCCAGCAGCTTGGGACAGACCTGGGAGACCCAGTACTTC,-,few,14,TRBJ2-5,TRBV5-6
CASSRQGGYEQYF,TGTGCCAGCAGCCGCCAGGGGGGATACGAGCAGTACTTC,-,-,13,TRBJ2-7,TRBV14
CASSPQGLETQYF,TGTGCCAGCTCACCCCAGGGCCTGGAGACCCAGTACTTC,-,-,13,TRBJ2-5,TRBV18
CASRLPGTGNEQFF,TGCGCCAGCAGATTACCCGGGACAGGTAATGAGCAGTTCTTC,TRBD1,-,14,TRBJ2-1,TRBV5-1
CASLKSSGGLYEQYF,TGTGCCAGCCTCAAGTCTAGCGGGGGCCTCTACGAGCAGTACTTC,TRBD2,-,15,TRBJ2-7,TRBV6-6
CASSLGQGGSPLHF,TGTGCCAGCAGCCTTGGACAAGGGGGTTCACCCCTCCACTTT,-,-,14,TRBJ1-6,TRBV14
CAISETEGHNEQFF,TGTGCCATCAGTGAAACAGAGGGCCATAATGAGCAGTTCTTC,-,-,14,TRBJ2-1,TRBV10-3
CASSLTGPGNYGYTF,TGTGCCAGCAGTTTAACAGGACCCGGGAACTATGGCTACACCTTC,-,-,15,TRBJ1-2,TRBV27
CASILRGYNEQFF,TGTGCCAGCATTCTCCGGGGCTACAATGAGCAGTTCTTC,-,-,13,TRBJ2-1,TRBV6-1
CASSLQGASNQPQHF,TGTGCCAGCAGCCTACAGGGGGCAAGCAATCAGCCCCAGCATTTT,TRBD1,-,15,TRBJ1-5,TRBV5-6
CASSQVPSHRVNSPLHF,TGTGCCAGCAGCCAAGTACCGTCGCACAGGGTTAATTCACCCCTCCACTTT,-,-,17,TRBJ1-6,TRBV3-1/TRBV3-2
CASSQEVGRVHTDTQYF,TGTGCCAGCAGCCAAGAGGTCGGCAGGGTACATACAGATACGCAGTATTTT,-,-,17,TRBJ2-3,TRBV3-1/TRBV3-2
CASSNRQIYNEQFF,TGTGCCAGTAGTAACAGGCAAATCTACAATGAGCAGTTCTTC,-,-,14,TRBJ2-1,TRBV19
CASRQQGGNTEAFF,TGTGCCAGCAGGCAACAGGGGGGGAACACTGAAGCTTTCTTT,TRBD1,-,14,TRBJ1-1,TRBV28
CASSISGLISYEQYF,TGTGCCAGTAGTATTTCGGGGTTGATCTCCTACGAGCAGTACTTC,-,-,15,TRBJ2-7,TRBV19
CASSSGTSRNEQFF,TGTGCCAGCAGTTCCGGGACTAGTAGGAATGAGCAGTTCTTC,TRBD2,-,14,TRBJ2-1,TRBV28
CASSMYGNRWQGVGSNQPQHF,TGTGCCAGTAGTATGTACGGGAACAGGTGGCAGGGGGTCGGTAGCAATCAGCCCCAGCATTTT,TRBD1,-,21,TRBJ1-5,TRBV19
CASSGLIIAKNIQYF,TGTGCCAGCAGTGGACTGATCATAGCCAAAAACATTCAGTACTTC,-,-,15,TRBJ2-4,TRBV25-1
CAWSVSLGTGNQPQHF,TGTGCCTGGAGTGTAAGCCTCGGGACAGGGAATCAGCCCCAGCATTTT,TRBD1,-,16,TRBJ1-5,TRBV30
CASTFRKTRQAYSNQPQHF,TGTGCCAGCACCTTTCGCAAAACCCGACAGGCCTATAGCAATCAGCCCCAGCATTTT,-,once,19,TRBJ1-5,TRBV7-9
CASSEEARIKTSPYNEQFF,TGTGCCAGCAGTGAAGAGGCCAGGATTAAGACTAGCCCCTACAATGAGCAGTTCTTC,TRBD2,-,19,TRBJ2-1,TRBV6-1
CASRDSGGRTYNEQFF,TGTGCCAGCAGGGATTCAGGGGGCAGGACCTACAATGAGCAGTTCTTC,TRBD1,-,16,TRBJ2-1,TRBV28
CASSLGQGYSNQPQHF,TGTGCCAGCAGCCTCGGACAGGGCTATAGCAATCAGCCCCAGCATTTT,TRBD1,-,16,TRBJ1-5,TRBV5-5
CASSVRSREADTQYF,TGTGCCAGCAGCGTACGGAGCAGGGAGGCAGATACGCAGTATTTT,-,once,15,TRBJ2-3,TRBV9
CASSIETSGKMKFF,TGTGCCAGTAGTATAGAAACTAGCGGGAAGATGAAGTTCTTC,TRBD2,-,14,TRBJ2-1,TRBV19
CASSPVSGQGIYEQYF,TGTGCCAGCAGTCCCGTGTCGGGACAGGGCATTTACGAGCAGTACTTC,TRBD1,-,16,TRBJ2-7,TRBV28
CATSPRDSYNEQFF,TGTGCCACCTCACCTCGGGACTCCTACAATGAGCAGTTCTTC,-,-,14,TRBJ2-1,TRBV6-6
CASGRGVGENQYF,TGTGCCAGCGGCAGGGGAGTGGGGGAGAACCAGTACTTC,-,-,13,TRBJ2-5,TRBV12-3/TRBV12-4